Listed below are T cell receptor beta chains from one sample, sequenced in a study of CD8+ T cells in alopecia areata. Clones were read by immunoSEQ multiplex PCR, and TCRdb kept only the in-frame ones, dropping some. The table has 200,000 or so clones, approximately 45% seen once. This sample comprised CD4+ T cells sorted from blood, obtained around week 37, from a patient treated with tofacitinib. All receptors come from a human donor with alopecia areata. The CDR3 runs from the conserved cysteine through the conserved F or W. The D gene is left open where the match is weak. Expanded clones get a size class; other rows say once, few or many, or leave the size out.

V,D,size,J,CDR3,DNA
TRBV4-2,.,.,TRBJ2-5,CASSLLQGLETQYF,TGTGCCAGCAGCTTATTACAGGGACTGGAGACCCAGTACTTC
TRBV6-6,TRBD1,.,TRBJ1-2,CASRTGRGGYTF,TGTGCCAGCCGGACAGGGAGGGGTGGCTACACCTTC
TRBV28,.,few,TRBJ2-7,CASSLSPRNSYEQYF,TGTGCCAGCAGTTTATCCCCAAGGAACAGCTACGAGCAGTACTTC
TRBV7-9,TRBD2,.,TRBJ2-2,CASSPIAGVNTGELFF,TGTGCCAGCAGCCCGATAGCGGGCGTAAACACCGGGGAGCTGTTTTTT
TRBV11-2,TRBD1,few,TRBJ2-5,CASSLAGRGQETQYF,TGTGCCAGCAGCTTAGCAGGCAGGGGGCAAGAGACCCAGTACTTC
TRBV30,.,.,TRBJ1-3,CAWSVKAYSGNTIYF,TGTGCCTGGAGTGTAAAAGCGTACTCTGGAAACACCATATATTTT
TRBV28,.,few,TRBJ2-1,CASSTRGTGNNEQFF,TGTGCCAGCAGTACCCGAGGGACGGGGAACAATGAGCAGTTCTTC
TRBV30,TRBD1,.,TRBJ1-4,CAGQGGGTEKLFF,TGTGCCGGACAGGGTGGGGGGACTGAAAAACTGTTTTTT
TRBV11-2,.,few,TRBJ2-2,CASTLGISTGELFF,TGTGCCAGCACCCTGGGTATCAGCACCGGGGAGCTGTTTTTT
TRBV29-1,.,few,TRBJ2-1,CSVVRRGRGYYNEQFF,TGCAGCGTTGTGAGGAGGGGCAGAGGGTACTACAATGAGCAGTTCTTC
TRBV6-6,TRBD2,once,TRBJ2-3,CASSWAGGRGTDTQYF,TGTGCCAGCAGTTGGGCTGGCGGGAGGGGCACAGATACGCAGTATTTT
TRBV7-9,.,.,TRBJ1-5,CASSLDAFQPQHF,TGTGCCAGCAGCTTAGATGCCTTTCAGCCCCAGCATTTT
TRBV29-1,.,.,TRBJ2-2,CSVEMSGPGELFF,TGCAGCGTTGAAATGTCTGGTCCCGGGGAGCTGTTTTTT
TRBV7-2,.,few,TRBJ2-1,CASSPEMSSYNEQFF,TGTGCCAGCAGTCCCGAGATGAGTTCGTACAATGAGCAGTTCTTC
TRBV4-1,.,few,TRBJ1-1,CASSQGSGKLNTEAFF,TGCGCCAGCAGCCAGGGGTCAGGGAAGTTGAACACTGAAGCTTTCTTT
TRBV30,.,.,TRBJ2-1,CAWSGGVFNEQFF,TGTGCCTGGAGTGGGGGGGTTTTTAATGAGCAGTTCTTC
TRBV6-5,.,.,TRBJ2-1,CASSYSTRHNEQFF,TGTGCCAGCAGTTACTCGACACGCCACAATGAGCAGTTCTTC
TRBV30,.,few,TRBJ1-1,CASSGRVRMNTEAFF,TGTGCCTCCTCGGGTCGGGTCAGAATGAACACTGAAGCTTTCTTT
TRBV6-5,.,.,TRBJ1-2,CASSHSTDDYGYTF,TGTGCCAGCAGCCACTCGACAGATGACTATGGCTACACCTTC
TRBV29-1,TRBD1,.,TRBJ1-2,CSVEKRTGVKNYGYTF,TGCAGCGTTGAAAAAAGGACAGGGGTAAAGAACTATGGCTACACCTTC
TRBV5-1,.,.,TRBJ2-7,CASSLAGGEQYF,TGCGCCAGCAGCTTGGCCGGGGGAGAGCAGTACTTC
TRBV7-2,TRBD1,many,TRBJ2-7,CASSWETGPSYEQYF,TGTGCCAGCAGCTGGGAGACAGGGCCTAGCTACGAGCAGTACTTC
TRBV7-2,.,once,TRBJ1-1,CASSLTGSTEAFF,TGTGCCAGCAGCTTAACAGGGTCGACTGAAGCTTTCTTT